The 6 T cell receptor beta chains in this list originate from one sample, sequenced in a study of blood T cells in healthy people across ages. A second PCR of roughly 6 to 12 cycles used a sample-barcoded 5' primer and a J-beta primer mix. TCRdb recomputed calls from the 5' RACE reads with MiXCR, one row per CDR3 protein. The table shows nearly 800,000 distinct CDR3 sequences, with approximately 25% occurring only once. These data also featured in a second study, about T cells of mothers and their children.

Sequenced: blood. Receptors were obtained from a boy between 10 and 17 years old in good health.

The table lists this clonotype with a few counts. The J gene is TRBJ2-1, the V gene TRBV29-1; 8 bases match TRBD2. Germline assignment: CDR1 SQVTM and CDR2 ANQGSEA. The CDR3 sequence is 13 residues long. The CDR3 nucleotides read TGCATCGGGGGGGCGGATTCCTACAATGAGCAGTTCTTC. Protein product: CIGGADSYNEQFF.

This clonotype was counted many times. The chain has TRBV6-6 and TRBJ1-2; D not resolved. V was shortened by 6 bases and J by 5 bases, with 13 bases between the two germline ends. Germline V gives CDR1 MNHNY, CDR2 SVGAGI (reference sequence). The CDR3 consists of 13 residues. CDR3 nucleotide sequence: TGTGCCAGCAGCCCTGAGCTTGATTATGGCTACACCTTC. As protein: CASSPELDYGYTF.

V and J are TRBV3-1 and TRBJ2-7; TRBD1 matches at 9 bases. This CDR3 is 13 amino acids long. The V gene's germline CDR1 is LGHDT and CDR2 YNNKEL (reference sequence). Trimming removed 8 bases from V and 5 bases from J; junction bases left unmatched: 7. In nucleotides, the CDR3 is TGTGCCAGCGCTGAACAGGGGGCGGACGAGCAGTACTTC. Residues: CASAEQGADEQYF.

The chain employs TRBV7-9 and TRBJ1-4; 7 positions agree with TRBD1. The V and J ends lost 5 bases and 6 bases, in that order; junction bases with no gene match: 9. From germline, CDR1 is SEHNR and CDR2 FQNEAQ (reference sequence). This CDR3 is built from 15 residues. The CDR3 DNA sequence: TGTGCCAGCAGCGTAGACAGGGAGACGTATGAAAAACTGTTTTTT. Translated, it gives CASSVDRETYEKLFF.

This chain connects TRBV29-1 to TRBJ1-1; D not resolved. Germline CDR1 SQVTM, CDR2 ANQGSEA. Trimming stripped 3 bases from V and 3 bases from J, with 2 bases between. This CDR3 region has 10 residues. The CDR3 DNA reads TGCAGCGTTGAGGACACTGAAGCTTTCTTT. As protein: CSVEDTEAFF.

This chain joins TRBV20-1 and TRBJ2-1, with 9 bases lining up with TRBD1. V was pared by 6 bases and J by 2 bases, with 5 bases of the junction left unmatched. The CDR3 contains 14 residues. Germline assignment: CDR1 DFQATT and CDR2 SNEGSKA (reference sequence). This chain's CDR3 is CSATRQGAYNEQFF. The DNA for the CDR3 is TGCAGTGCGACACGACAGGGGGCCTACAATGAGCAGTTCTTC.